These 16 T cell receptor beta chains came from one sample sequenced in a study of blood T cells in healthy people across ages. The use of a sample-barcoded 5' primer and a J-beta primer mix characterized a second PCR of about 6 to 11 cycles. Each CDR3 protein is one row after TCRdb ran MiXCR on the 5' RACE reads. The table has about 640,000 distinct CDR3 sequences, under 65% seen once. The specimen sequenced was blood. All receptors derive from a man in his fifties or sixties in good health.

This clonotype was observed once. The chain employs TRBV5-1 and TRBJ2-3, with D perhaps TRBD1 or TRBD2 (5 bases each). The CDR3 contains 15 residues. Per germline, CDR1 SGHRS and CDR2 YFSETQ. V was shortened by 8 bases and J by 2 bases, with 18 bases between the two germline ends. CDR3 loop: CASTIGGYSTDTQYF. The CDR3 DNA reads as TGCGCCAGTACAATTGGGGGTTATTCCACAGATACGCAGTATTTT. Complete variable domain (other parts from reference TRBV5-1 and TRBJ2-3): KAGVTQTPRYLIKTRGQQVTLSCSPISGHRSVSWYQQTPGQGLQFLFEYFSETQRNKGNFPGRFSGRQFSNSRSEMNVSTLELGDSALYLCASTIGGYSTDTQYFGPGTRLTVL.

V and J are TRBV4-2 and TRBJ2-1; TRBD2 aligns across 13 bases. With V trimmed by 3 bases and J by 9 bases, 8 bases remained unmatched. The CDR3 is 16 residues long. Germline V gene lookup returns CDR1 LGHNA and CDR2 YNFKEQ. Here the CDR3 reads CASSQDTSGGGCEQFF. The CDR3 DNA is TGTGCCAGCAGCCAGGACACTAGCGGGGGGGGTTGTGAGCAGTTCTTC.

The rearrangement uses TRBV20-1 and TRBJ2-1, with unresolved D. CDR3 length: 16 residues. V shed 4 bases and J shed 1 base, with 17 bases lying between them. CDR1 is DFQATT, CDR2 SNEGSKA, per germline (reference sequence). CDR3 in amino acids: CSATTVTGRSYNEQFF. In DNA, the CDR3 is TGCAGTGCTACTACAGTAACCGGACGGTCCTACAATGAGCAGTTCTTC.

This clonotype was seen only a few times. This chain links TRBV20-1 with TRBJ2-3; D gene ambiguous. The CDR3 extends over 12 amino acids. The ends were cut back, 6 bases at V and 6 bases at J, with 13 bases in the middle. Germline CDR1 is DFQATT and CDR2 is SNEGSKA (reference sequence). DNA for the CDR3: TGCAGTGCAACGACCCTTGGCGATACGCAGTATTTT. Translated, it gives CSATTLGDTQYF.

The chain joins TRBV4-1 to TRBJ2-5; D is uncertain. Trimming took off 0 bases at V and 4 bases at J, with 12 bases between the two ends. There are 15 residues in the CDR3. Looked up from germline, CDR1 is MGHRA and CDR2 is YSYEKL. For the CDR3, the DNA is TGCGCCAGCAGCCAAGATCTTCAGCGTCCAGAGACCCAGTACTTC. Translated, it gives CASSQDLQRPETQYF.

A few counts support this clonotype. The chain joins TRBV4-1 to TRBJ2-7, with 10 bases lining up with TRBD1. Germline V lookup: CDR1 MGHRA, CDR2 YSYEKL. With V trimmed by 5 bases and J by 2 bases, 3 bases remained unmatched. There are 14 residues in the CDR3. The CDR3 loop reads CASSIDRGPYEQYF. The CDR3 nucleotides read TGCGCCAGCAGCATCGACAGGGGGCCCTACGAGCAGTACTTC.

The sample holds a few counts of this clonotype. The chain employs TRBV20-1 and TRBJ2-3, with 16 positions matching TRBD2. Germline V gene lookup returns CDR1 DFQATT and CDR2 SNEGSKA (reference sequence). The trim removed 3 bases at V and 2 bases at J, leaving 8 bases unmatched. The CDR3 is made up of 18 amino acids. CDR3 residues: CSASFTGLAGGFTDTQYF. The CDR3 nucleotides read TGCAGTGCTAGTTTTACGGGACTAGCGGGGGGGTTCACAGATACGCAGTATTTT.

The chain uses TRBV6-1 and TRBJ2-3; TRBD2 agrees at 7 bases. Germline assignment: CDR1 MNHNS and CDR2 SASEGT. V lost 8 bases, J lost 5 bases, and 7 bases stayed unmatched. The CDR3 consists of 13 residues. CDR3 DNA sequence: TGTGCCAGCGGGGAGGGATACGGAGATACGCAGTATTTT. The encoded protein is CASGEGYGDTQYF.

The chain joins TRBV29-1 to TRBJ2-1, with 7 bases matching TRBD2. The CDR3 has 13 amino acids. V trimming: 7 bases; J trimming: 4 bases; junction bases outside the gene matches: 7. Germline values: CDR1 SQVTM, CDR2 ANQGSEA. The CDR3 is CSATSEGYNEQFF. The CDR3 DNA reads as TGCAGCGCTACTAGCGAGGGGTACAATGAGCAGTTCTTC.

The rearrangement joins TRBV11-2 to TRBJ2-5; D is tentatively TRBD1 or TRBD2 (6 bases each). The CDR3 length is 15 residues. Trimming stripped 5 bases from V and 4 bases from J, with 17 bases between. CDR1 and CDR2 from the germline V gene are SGHAT and FQNNGV. CDR3 sequence (DNA): TGTGCCAGCAGCGAAACTAGCAGGGGAGGAGAGACCCAGTACTTC. Translated, it gives CASSETSRGGETQYF.

The V and J genes are TRBV20-1 and TRBJ2-1, with 8 bases identical to TRBD1. The CDR3 is made up of 16 amino acids. Germline-derived CDR1 and CDR2 are DFQATT and SNEGSKA (reference sequence). Unmatched junction bases numbered 13, after V lost 7 bases and J lost 2 bases. CDR3 bases: TGCAGTGTTCTCCAGTGGGAGGACAGGGCCTACAATGAGCAGTTCTTC. This gives the protein CSVLQWEDRAYNEQFF.

The V call is TRBV5-3, the J call TRBJ1-2, with a possible D match to TRBD1 (6 bases). TRBV5-3 is treated as an ORF (open reading frame) with a function not yet certain. This CDR3 is built from 15 residues. The ends were cut back, 4 bases at V and 4 bases at J, with 17 bases in the middle. The CDR3 region is CARSEGHRGSYGYTF. The DNA of the CDR3 is TGTGCCAGAAGCGAGGGTCATAGGGGGAGCTATGGCTACACCTTC.

This clonotype was seen a single time. The V and J genes are TRBV7-7 and TRBJ2-1, with unresolved D. The CDR3 sequence is 16 residues long. V lost 2 bases, J lost 0 bases, and 11 bases lay in between. Looked up from germline, CDR1 is SSHAT and CDR2 is FNYEAQ (reference sequence). The CDR3 loop is CASSLNPASSYNEQFF. The CDR3 DNA reads TGTGCCAGCAGCTTAAACCCGGCGAGCTCCTACAATGAGCAGTTCTTC. Complete variable domain (other parts from reference TRBV7-7 and TRBJ2-1): GAGVSQSPRYKVTKRGQDVTLRCDPISSHATLYWYQQALGQGPEFLTYFNYEAQPDKSGLPSDRFSAERPEGSISTLTIQRTEQRDSAMYRCASSLNPASSYNEQFFGPGTRLTVL.

This clonotype was observed at least ten times. The rearrangement joins TRBV11-2 to TRBJ2-5; 7 bases map to TRBD1. The CDR3 consists of 13 residues. The germline CDR1 and CDR2 sequences are SGHAT and FQNNGV. J lost 5 bases, V lost 3 bases, and 3 bases had no gene match. This chain's CDR3 is CASSFDRDETQYF. DNA of the CDR3: TGTGCCAGCAGCTTCGACAGGGACGAGACCCAGTACTTC.

This clonotype has a handful of counts. The chain employs TRBV10-3 and TRBJ2-7; 8 bases are shared with TRBD1. In germline, CDR1 is ENHRY, CDR2 SYGVKD. V lost 7 bases to trimming and J lost 0 bases; unmatched junction nucleotides: 5. The CDR3 spans 14 residues. CDR3 sequence (DNA): TGTGCCATCAAAACAGGGGGTAGCTCCTACGAGCAGTACTTC. This translates into CAIKTGGSSYEQYF.

This chain links TRBV11-2 with TRBJ2-1; no clear D. V shed 5 bases and J shed 2 bases, with 13 bases lying between them. Germline-derived CDR1 and CDR2 are SGHAT and FQNNGV. This CDR3 has 15 amino acids. CDR3 DNA: TGTGCCAGCAGCAAGGAACCCACGACCTACAATGAGCAGTTCTTC. Its translation is CASSKEPTTYNEQFF.